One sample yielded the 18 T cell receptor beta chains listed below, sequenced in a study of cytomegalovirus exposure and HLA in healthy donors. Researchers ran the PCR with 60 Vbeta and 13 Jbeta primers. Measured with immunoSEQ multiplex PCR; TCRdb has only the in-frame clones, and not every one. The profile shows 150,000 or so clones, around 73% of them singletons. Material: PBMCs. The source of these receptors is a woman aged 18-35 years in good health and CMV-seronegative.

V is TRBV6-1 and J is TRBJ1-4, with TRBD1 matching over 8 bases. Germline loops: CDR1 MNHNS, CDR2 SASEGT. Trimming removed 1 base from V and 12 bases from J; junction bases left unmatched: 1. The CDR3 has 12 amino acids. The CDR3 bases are TGTGCCAGCAGTGAAGGGACAGGGCAACTGTTTTTT. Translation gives CASSEGTGQLFF.

The CDR3 protein is CASSLVGGSVFGNEQFF. The CDR3, as DNA: TGTGCCAGCAGCTTAGTAGGTGGGAGTGTGTTTGGGAATGAGCAGTTCTTC. This chain links TRBV7-8 with TRBJ2-1, with D maybe TRBD2 (5 bases). Germline lookup yields CDR1 SGHVS and CDR2 FQNEAQ. The CDR3 length is 17 residues. The V gene lost 1 base and the J gene lost 7 bases, with 20 bases spanning the gap.

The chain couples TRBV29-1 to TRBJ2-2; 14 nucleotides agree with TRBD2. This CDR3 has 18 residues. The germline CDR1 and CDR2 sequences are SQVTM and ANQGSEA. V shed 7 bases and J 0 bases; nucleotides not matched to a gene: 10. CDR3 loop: CSATPGLAGAANTGELFF. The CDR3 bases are TGCAGCGCCACCCCGGGACTAGCGGGAGCGGCGAACACCGGGGAGCTGTTTTTT.

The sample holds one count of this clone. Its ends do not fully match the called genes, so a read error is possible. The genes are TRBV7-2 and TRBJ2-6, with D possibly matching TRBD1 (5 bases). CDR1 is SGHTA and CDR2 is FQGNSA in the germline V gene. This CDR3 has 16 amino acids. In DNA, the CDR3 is TGTGCCAGCAGCTTAGAGGTCGGCTCTGGGGCCAACGGCCTGACTTTC. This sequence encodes CASSLEVGSGANGLTF.

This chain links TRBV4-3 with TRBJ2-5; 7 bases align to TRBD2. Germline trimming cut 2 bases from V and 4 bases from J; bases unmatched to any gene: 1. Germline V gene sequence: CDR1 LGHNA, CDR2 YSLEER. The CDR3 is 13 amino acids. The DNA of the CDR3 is TGCGCCAGCAGCCAAAGGGAGGGAGAGACCCAGTACTTC. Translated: CASSQREGETQYF.

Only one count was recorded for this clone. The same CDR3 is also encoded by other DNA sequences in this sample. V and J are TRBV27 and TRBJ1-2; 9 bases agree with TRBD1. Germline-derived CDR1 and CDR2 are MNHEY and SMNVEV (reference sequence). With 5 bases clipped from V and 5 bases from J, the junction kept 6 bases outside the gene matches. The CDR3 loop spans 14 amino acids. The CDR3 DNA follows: TGTGCCAGCAGTCCTAGACAGGGGGGATATGGCTACACCTTC. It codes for CASSPRQGGYGYTF.

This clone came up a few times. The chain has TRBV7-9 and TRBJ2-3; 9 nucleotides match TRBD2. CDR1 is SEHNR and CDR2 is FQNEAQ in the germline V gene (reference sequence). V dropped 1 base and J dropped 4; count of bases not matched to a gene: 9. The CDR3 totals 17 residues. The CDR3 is CASSLEGSGLAADTQYF. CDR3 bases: TGTGCCAGCAGCTTAGAGGGCTCGGGACTAGCCGCAGATACGCAGTATTTT. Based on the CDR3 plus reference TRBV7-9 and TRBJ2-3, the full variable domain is DTGVSQNPRHKITKRGQNVTFRCDPISEHNRLYWYRQTLGQGPEFLTYFQNEAQLEKSRLLSDRFSAERPKGSFSTLEIQRTEQGDSAMYLCASSLEGSGLAADTQYFGPGTRLTVL.

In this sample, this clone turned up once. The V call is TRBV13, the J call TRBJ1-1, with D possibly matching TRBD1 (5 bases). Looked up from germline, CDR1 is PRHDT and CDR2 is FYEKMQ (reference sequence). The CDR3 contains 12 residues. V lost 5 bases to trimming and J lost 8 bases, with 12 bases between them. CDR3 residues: CASSTQGAEAFF. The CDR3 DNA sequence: TGTGCCAGCAGCACGCAAGGGGCAGAAGCTTTCTTT.

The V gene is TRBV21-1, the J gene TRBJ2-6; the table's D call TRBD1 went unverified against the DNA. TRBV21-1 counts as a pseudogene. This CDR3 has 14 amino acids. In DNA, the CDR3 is TGTGCCAGCAGTACAGGGTCCGGGGCCAACGTCCTGACTTTC. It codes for CASSTGSGANVLTF.

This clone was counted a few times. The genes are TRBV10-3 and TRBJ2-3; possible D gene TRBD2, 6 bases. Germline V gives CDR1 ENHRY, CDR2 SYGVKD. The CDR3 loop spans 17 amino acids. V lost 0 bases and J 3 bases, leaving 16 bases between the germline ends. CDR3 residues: CAISESTGLAGTDTQYF. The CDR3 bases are TGTGCCATCAGTGAGTCTACCGGACTGGCGGGGACAGATACGCAGTATTTT.

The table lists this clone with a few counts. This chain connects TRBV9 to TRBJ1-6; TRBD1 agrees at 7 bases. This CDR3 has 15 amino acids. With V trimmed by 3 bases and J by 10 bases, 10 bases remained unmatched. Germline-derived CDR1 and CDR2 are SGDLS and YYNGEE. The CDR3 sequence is CASSAGTAMGSPLHF. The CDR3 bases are TGTGCCAGCAGCGCCGGGACAGCTATGGGGTCACCCCTCCACTTT.

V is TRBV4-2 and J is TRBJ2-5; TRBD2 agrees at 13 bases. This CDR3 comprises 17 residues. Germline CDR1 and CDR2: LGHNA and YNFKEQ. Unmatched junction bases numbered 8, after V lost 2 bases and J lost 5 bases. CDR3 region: CASSQRTSGSKGETQYF. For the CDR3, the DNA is TGTGCCAGCAGCCAAAGGACTAGCGGGAGTAAGGGGGAGACCCAGTACTTC.

CDR3 DNA: TGTGCCAGCAGCTTATATTCATCTGGAGTCGCGGGGGGGAAGGGGGAGCAGTTCTTC. Translating gives CASSLYSSGVAGGKGEQFF. The chain recombines TRBV11-2 with TRBJ2-1; 9 bases agree with TRBD2. V gave up 2 bases and J gave up 10 bases; unmatched junction bases: 21. Germline loops: CDR1 SGHAT, CDR2 FQNNGV. The CDR3 is 19 residues long.

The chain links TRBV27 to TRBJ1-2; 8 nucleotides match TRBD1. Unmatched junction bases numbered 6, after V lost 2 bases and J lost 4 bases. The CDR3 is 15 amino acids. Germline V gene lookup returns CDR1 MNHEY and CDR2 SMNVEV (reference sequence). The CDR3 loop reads CASSLAGGASYGYTF. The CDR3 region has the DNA TGTGCCAGCAGTTTAGCAGGGGGCGCGAGCTATGGCTACACCTTC.

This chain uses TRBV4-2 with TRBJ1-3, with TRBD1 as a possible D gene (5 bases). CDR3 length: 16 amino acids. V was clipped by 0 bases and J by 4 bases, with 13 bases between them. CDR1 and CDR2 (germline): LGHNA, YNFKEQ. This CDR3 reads CASSQDSGGGGNTIYF. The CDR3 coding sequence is TGTGCCAGCAGCCAAGATTCCGGGGGGGGAGGAAACACCATATATTTT.

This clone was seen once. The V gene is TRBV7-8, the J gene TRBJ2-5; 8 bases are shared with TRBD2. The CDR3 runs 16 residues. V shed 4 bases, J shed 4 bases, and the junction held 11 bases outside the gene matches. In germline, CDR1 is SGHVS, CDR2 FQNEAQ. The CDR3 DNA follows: TGTGCCAGCAGCTACATGTTCGACAGCGGGGGAGAGACCCAGTACTTC. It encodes CASSYMFDSGGETQYF. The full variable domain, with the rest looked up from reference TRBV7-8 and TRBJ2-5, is GAGVSQSPRYKVAKRGQDVALRCDPISGHVSLFWYQQALGQGPEFLTYFQNEAQLDKSGLPSDRFFAERPEGSVSTLKIQRTQQEDSAVYLCASSYMFDSGGETQYFGPGTRLLVL.

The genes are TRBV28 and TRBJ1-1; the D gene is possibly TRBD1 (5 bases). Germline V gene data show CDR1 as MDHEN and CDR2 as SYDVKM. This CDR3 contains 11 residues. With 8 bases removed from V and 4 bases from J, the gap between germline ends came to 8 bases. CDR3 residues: CASLGGTEAFF. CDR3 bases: TGTGCCAGCCTCGGGGGCACTGAAGCTTTCTTT.

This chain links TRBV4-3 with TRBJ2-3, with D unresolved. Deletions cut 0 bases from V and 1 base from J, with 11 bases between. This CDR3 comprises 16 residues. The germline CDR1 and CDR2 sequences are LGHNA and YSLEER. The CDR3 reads CASSQDLGARTDTQYF. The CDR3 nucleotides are TGCGCCAGCAGCCAAGATCTGGGCGCCCGCACAGATACGCAGTATTTT.